Detailed here is one T cell receptor beta chain. In the original processing: Amplification of reference gene primers provided the estimated nucleated cell counts. Assay: immunoSEQ multiplex PCR; the TCRdb copy retains only in-frame clones and omits some. Clone size and the V and J calls come from that table; the DNA yielded D and trimming. Among roughly 100,000 clones listed, roughly four fifths were seen once. This record comes from a study of blood T cell repertoires in COVID-19. Study-level background: The origin of the acute and convalescent COVID-19 samples was the United States, Italy and Spain.

In germline, CDR1 is LGHDT, CDR2 YNNKEL (reference sequence). J gave up 6 bases and V 3 bases, and 3 bases lay outside the gene matches. The length of the CDR3 is 14 residues. The chain carries TRBV3-1 (or the pseudogene TRBV3-2) and TRBJ1-1, with 11 nucleotides matching TRBD1. This TCR was recovered from a woman in her sixties or seventies with acute or convalescent COVID-19. Sequences were obtained from peripheral blood. In DNA form, the CDR3 reads TGTGCCAGCAGCCAGGACAGGGGGCTCTCTGAAGCTTTCTTT. It specifies CASSQDRGLSEAFF.